This TCR beta chain was captured in a study of T cells expressing NK-cell markers. Reprocessing the 5' RACE reads, TCRdb reports a single entry for every CDR3 protein and omits DNA. This sample's table reports 400,000 to 550,000 distinct CDR3 sequences. The CDR3 is made up of 16 amino acids. The V gene's germline CDR1 is MNHNS and CDR2 SASEGT. The chain has TRBV6-1 and TRBJ1-2; the D gene TCRdb calls, TRBD1, cannot be checked with no DNA. Sequences were obtained from blood T cells: a sorted CD56 or NKG2C T cell subset, CD4+ or CD8+ T cells, or bulk PBMC T cells (not recorded which). The receptor was derived from a woman aged 18 to 75 in good health. The CDR3: CASSELGTVKFYGYTF.